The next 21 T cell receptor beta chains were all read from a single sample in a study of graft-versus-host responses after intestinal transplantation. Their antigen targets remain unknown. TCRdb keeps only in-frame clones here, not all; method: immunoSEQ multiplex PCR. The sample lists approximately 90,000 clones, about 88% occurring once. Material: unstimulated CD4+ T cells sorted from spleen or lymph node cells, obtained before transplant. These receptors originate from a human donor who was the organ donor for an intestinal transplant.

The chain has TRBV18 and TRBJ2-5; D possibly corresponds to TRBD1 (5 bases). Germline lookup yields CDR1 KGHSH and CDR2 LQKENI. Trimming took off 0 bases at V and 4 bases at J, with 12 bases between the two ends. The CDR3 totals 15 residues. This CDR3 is CASSPPGQGGETQYF. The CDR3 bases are TGTGCCAGCTCACCACCGGGCCAGGGTGGAGAGACCCAGTACTTC.

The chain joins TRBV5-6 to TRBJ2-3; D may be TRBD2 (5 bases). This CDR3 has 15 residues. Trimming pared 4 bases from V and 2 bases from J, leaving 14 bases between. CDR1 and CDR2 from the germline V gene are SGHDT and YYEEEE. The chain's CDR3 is CASSRLTISTDTQYF. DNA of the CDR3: TGTGCCAGCAGCCGACTGACTATTTCCACAGATACGCAGTATTTT.

For the CDR3, the DNA is TGCGCCAGCAGCTTGGACCCAGGACTAGCGGGGACAGATACGCAGTATTTT. This codes for CASSLDPGLAGTDTQYF. The chain links TRBV5-1 to TRBJ2-3, with 12 bases aligning to TRBD2. V trimming: 0 bases; J trimming: 3 bases; junction bases outside the gene matches: 5. The CDR3 is 17 amino acids. The germline V gene encodes CDR1 SGHRS and CDR2 YFSETQ.

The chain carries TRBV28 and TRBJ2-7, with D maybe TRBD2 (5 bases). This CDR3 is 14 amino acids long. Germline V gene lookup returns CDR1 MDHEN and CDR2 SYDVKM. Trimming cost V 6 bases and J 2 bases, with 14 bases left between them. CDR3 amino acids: CASSEGRSAYEQYF. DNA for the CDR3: TGTGCCAGCAGCGAGGGCAGGTCGGCCTACGAGCAGTACTTC.

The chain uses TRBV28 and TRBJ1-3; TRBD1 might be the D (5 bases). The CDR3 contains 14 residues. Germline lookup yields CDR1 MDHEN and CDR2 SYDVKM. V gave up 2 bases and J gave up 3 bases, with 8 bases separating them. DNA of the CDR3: TGTGCCAGCAGTTTAAGGGGTGGTGGAAACACCATATATTTT. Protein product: CASSLRGGGNTIYF.

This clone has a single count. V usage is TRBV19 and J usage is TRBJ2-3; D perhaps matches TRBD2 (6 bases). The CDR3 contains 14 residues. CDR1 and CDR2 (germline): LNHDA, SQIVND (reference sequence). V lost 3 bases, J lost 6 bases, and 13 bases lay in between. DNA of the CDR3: TGTGCCAGTAGTATTCTCGCCAGCGGGGATACGCAGTATTTT. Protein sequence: CASSILASGDTQYF.

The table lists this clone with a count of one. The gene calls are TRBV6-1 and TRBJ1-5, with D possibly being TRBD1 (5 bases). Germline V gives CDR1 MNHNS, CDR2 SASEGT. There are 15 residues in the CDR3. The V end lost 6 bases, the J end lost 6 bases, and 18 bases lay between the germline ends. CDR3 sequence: CASRDGTASLQPQHF. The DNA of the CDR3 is TGTGCCAGCAGGGACGGGACTGCTTCTCTTCAGCCCCAGCATTTT.

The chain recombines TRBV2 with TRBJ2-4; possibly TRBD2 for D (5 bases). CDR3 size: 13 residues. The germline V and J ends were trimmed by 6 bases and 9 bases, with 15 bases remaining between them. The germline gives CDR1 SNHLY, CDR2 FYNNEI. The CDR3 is CASSADFMGIQYF. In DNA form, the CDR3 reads TGTGCCAGCAGCGCGGACTTCATGGGCATTCAGTACTTC.

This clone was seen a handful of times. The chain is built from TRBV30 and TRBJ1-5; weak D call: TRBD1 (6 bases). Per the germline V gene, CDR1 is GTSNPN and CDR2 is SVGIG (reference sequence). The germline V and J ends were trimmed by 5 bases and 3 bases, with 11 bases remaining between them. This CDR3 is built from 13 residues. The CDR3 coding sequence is TGTGCCTGGGCGTACAGGGACAATCAGCCCCAGCATTTT. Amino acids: CAWAYRDNQPQHF.

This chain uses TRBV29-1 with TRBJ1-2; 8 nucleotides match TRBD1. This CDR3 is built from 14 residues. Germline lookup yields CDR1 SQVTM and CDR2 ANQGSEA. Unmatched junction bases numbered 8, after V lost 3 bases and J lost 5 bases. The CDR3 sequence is CSVEPRGLNYGYTF. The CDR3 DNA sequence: TGCAGCGTTGAGCCCAGGGGGCTAAATTATGGCTACACCTTC.

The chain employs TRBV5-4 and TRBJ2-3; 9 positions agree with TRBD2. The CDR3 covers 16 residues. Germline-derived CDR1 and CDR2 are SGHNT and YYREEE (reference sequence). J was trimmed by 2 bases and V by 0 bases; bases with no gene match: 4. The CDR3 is CASSLAGGGATDTQYF. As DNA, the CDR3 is TGTGCCAGCAGCTTGGCTGGCGGGGGGGCCACAGATACGCAGTATTTT.

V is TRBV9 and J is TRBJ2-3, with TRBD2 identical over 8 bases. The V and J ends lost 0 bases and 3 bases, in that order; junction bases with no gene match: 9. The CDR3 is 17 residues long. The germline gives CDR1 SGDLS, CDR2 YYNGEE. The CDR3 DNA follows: TGTGCCAGCAGCGTAGCGGGGGGGGGTCAGGGAACAGATACGCAGTATTTT. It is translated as CASSVAGGGQGTDTQYF.

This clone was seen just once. This CDR3 is CASSQEEGNGRYGYTF. For the CDR3, the DNA is TGCGCCAGCAGCCAAGAGGAGGGAAACGGGCGCTATGGCTACACCTTC. J is TRBJ1-2 and V is TRBV4-1; D uncertain. Per the germline V gene, CDR1 is MGHRA and CDR2 is YSYEKL. V was cut by 0 bases and J by 4 bases, with 15 bases left in between. The CDR3 contains 16 residues.

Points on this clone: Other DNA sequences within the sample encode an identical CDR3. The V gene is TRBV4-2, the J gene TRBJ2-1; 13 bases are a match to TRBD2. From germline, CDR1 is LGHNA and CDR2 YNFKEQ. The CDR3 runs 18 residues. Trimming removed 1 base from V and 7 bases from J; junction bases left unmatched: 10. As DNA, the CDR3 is TGTGCCAGCAGCCAAGTCTCCCTGGTGGGACTAGCGGGGAATGAGCAGTTCTTC. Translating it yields CASSQVSLVGLAGNEQFF.

Here the CDR3 reads CASSQLGLAGIQETQYF. The CDR3 DNA reads as TGCGCCAGCAGCCAACTAGGACTAGCGGGGATCCAAGAGACCCAGTACTTC. The chain employs TRBV4-1 and TRBJ2-5, with 12 bases fitting TRBD2. The ends lost 2 bases at V and 1 base at J; junction bases unmatched: 5. Germline loops: CDR1 MGHRA, CDR2 YSYEKL. The CDR3 extends over 17 amino acids.

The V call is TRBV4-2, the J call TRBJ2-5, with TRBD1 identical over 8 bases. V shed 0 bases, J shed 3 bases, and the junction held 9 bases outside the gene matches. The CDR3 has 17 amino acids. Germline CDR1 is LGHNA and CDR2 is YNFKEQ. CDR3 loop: CASSQDWNRGFEETQYF. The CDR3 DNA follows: TGTGCCAGCAGCCAAGATTGGAACAGGGGGTTTGAAGAGACCCAGTACTTC.

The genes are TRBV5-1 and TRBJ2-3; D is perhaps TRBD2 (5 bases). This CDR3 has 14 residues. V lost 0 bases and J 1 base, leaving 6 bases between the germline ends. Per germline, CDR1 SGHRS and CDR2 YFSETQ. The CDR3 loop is CASSLARGTDTQYF. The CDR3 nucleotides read TGCGCCAGCAGCTTGGCGCGGGGCACAGATACGCAGTATTTT.

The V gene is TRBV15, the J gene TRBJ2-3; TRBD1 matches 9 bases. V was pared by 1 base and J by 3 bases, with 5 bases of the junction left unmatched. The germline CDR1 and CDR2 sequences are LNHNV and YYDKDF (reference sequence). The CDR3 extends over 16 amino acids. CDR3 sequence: CATSRGGQGKTDTQYF. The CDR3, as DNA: TGTGCCACCAGCAGAGGGGGACAGGGAAAAACAGATACGCAGTATTTT.

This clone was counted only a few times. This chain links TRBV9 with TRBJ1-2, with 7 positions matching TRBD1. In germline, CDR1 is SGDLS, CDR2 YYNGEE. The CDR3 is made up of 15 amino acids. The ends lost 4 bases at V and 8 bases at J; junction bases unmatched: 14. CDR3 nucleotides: TGTGCCAGCAGCCGAGATCCAACAGGGGAAGGCGGCTACACCTTC. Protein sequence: CASSRDPTGEGGYTF.

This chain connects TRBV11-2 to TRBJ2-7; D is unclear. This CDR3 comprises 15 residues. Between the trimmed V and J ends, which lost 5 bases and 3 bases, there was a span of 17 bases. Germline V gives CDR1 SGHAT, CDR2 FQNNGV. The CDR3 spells CASSPFDSRIYEQYF. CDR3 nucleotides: TGTGCCAGCAGCCCCTTTGATAGCCGGATCTACGAGCAGTACTTC. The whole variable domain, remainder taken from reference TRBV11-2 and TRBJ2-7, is EAGVAQSPRYKIIEKRQSVAFWCNPISGHATLYWYQQILGQGPKLLIQFQNNGVVDDSQLPKDRFSAERLKGVDSTLKIQPAKLEDSAVYLCASSPFDSRIYEQYFGPGTRLTVT.

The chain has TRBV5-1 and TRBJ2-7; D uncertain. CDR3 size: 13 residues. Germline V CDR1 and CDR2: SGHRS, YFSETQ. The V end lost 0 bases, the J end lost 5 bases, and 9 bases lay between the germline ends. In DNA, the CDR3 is TGCGCCAGCAGCTTGGATTTCCCTAACGAGCAGTACTTC. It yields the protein CASSLDFPNEQYF.